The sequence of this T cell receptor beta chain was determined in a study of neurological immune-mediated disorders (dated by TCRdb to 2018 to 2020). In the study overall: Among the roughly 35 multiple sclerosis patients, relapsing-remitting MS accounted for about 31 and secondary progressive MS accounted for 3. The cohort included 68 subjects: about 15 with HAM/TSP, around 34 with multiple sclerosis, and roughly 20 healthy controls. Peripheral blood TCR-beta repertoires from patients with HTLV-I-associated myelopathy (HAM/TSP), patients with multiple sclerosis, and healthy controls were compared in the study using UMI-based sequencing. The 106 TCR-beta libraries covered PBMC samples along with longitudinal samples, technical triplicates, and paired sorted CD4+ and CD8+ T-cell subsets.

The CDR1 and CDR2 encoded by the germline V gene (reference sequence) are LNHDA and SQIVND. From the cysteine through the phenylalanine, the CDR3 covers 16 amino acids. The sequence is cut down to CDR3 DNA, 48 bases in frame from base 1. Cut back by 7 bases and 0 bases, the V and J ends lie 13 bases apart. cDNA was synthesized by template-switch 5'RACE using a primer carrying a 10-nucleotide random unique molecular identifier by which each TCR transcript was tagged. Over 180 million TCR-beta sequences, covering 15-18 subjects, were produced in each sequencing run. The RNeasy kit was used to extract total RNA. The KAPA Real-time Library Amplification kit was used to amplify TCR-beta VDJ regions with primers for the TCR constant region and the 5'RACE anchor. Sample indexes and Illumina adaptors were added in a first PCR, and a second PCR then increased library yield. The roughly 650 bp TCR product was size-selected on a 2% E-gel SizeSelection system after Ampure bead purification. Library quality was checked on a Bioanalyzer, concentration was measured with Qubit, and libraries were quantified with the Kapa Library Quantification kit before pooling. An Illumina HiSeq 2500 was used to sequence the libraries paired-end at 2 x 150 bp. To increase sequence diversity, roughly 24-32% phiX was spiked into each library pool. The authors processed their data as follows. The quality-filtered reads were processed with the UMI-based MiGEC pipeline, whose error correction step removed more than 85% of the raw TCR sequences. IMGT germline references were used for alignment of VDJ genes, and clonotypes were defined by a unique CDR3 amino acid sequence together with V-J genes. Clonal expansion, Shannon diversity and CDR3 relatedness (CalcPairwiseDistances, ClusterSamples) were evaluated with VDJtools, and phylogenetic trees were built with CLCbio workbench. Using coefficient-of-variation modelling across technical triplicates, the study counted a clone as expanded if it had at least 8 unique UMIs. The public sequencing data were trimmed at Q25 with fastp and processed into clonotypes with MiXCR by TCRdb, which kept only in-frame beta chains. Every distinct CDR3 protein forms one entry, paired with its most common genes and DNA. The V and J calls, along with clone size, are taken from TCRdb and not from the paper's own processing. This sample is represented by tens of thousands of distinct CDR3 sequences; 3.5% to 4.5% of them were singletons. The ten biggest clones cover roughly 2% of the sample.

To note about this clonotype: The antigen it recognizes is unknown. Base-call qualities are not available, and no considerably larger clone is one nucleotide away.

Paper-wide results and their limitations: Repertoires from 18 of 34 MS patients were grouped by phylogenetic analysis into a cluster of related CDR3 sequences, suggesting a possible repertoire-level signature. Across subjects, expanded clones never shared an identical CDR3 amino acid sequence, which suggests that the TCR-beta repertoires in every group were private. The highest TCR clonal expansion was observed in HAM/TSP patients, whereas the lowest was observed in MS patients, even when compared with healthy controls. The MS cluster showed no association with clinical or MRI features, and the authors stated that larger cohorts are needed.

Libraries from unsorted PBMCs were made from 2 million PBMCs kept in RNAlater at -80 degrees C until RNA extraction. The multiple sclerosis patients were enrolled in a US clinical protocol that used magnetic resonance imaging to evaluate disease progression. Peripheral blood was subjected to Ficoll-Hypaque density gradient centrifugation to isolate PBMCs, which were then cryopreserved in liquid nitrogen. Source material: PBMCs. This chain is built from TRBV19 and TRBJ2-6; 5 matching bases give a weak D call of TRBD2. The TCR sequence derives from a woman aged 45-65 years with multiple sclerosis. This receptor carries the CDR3 CASTPRRGSGANVLTF. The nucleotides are TGTGCCAGTACCCCCCGTCGGGGCTCTGGGGCCAACGTCCTGACTTTC.